This TCR beta chain was captured in a study of OX40 agonist ivuxolimab in advanced cancers. The CDR3 has 17 residues. Germline loops: CDR1 SGDLS, CDR2 YYNGEE. Losses at the gene ends were 0 bases for V and 2 bases for J; bases not matched to a gene: 9. Profiling relied on immunoSEQ multiplex PCR, and the TCRdb table lists in-frame clones only, not all of them. The sample holds about 95,000 clones, 75% to 95% seen once. The sequence came from an adult with an advanced solid tumor such as melanoma, head and neck, liver or kidney cancer. V usage is TRBV9 and J usage is TRBJ2-7, with TRBD2 matching over 9 bases. The specimen comprised CD4+ or CD8+ T cells sorted from blood, sampled in a trial of the OX40 agonist ivuxolimab. The CDR3 reads CASSVGDLAGIAYEQYF. The CDR3 DNA reads as TGTGCCAGCAGCGTAGGAGACCTAGCGGGAATAGCCTACGAGCAGTACTTC.